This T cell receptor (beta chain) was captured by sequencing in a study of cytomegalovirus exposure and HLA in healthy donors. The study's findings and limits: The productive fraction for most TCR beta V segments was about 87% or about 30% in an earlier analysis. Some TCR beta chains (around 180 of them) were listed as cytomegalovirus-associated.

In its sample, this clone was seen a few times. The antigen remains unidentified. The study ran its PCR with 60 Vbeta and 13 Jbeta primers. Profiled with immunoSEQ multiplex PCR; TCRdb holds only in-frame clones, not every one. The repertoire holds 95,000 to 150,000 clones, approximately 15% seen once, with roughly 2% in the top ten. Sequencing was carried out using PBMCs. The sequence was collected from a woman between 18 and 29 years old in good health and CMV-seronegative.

This CDR3 is CASSLIGGVQEKLFF. The CDR3 DNA follows: TGTGCCAGCAGTTTAATAGGGGGAGTTCAGGAAAAACTGTTTTTT. The rearrangement links TRBV28 to TRBJ1-4, with a possible D match to TRBD1 (6 bases). V lost 2 bases, J lost 8 bases, and 15 bases lay in between. The CDR3 length is 15 residues. Germline values: CDR1 MDHEN, CDR2 SYDVKM.